This entry concerns a single T cell receptor (beta chain). Its antigen has not been determined. This is likely a read error, given that the CDR3 carries no conserved phenylalanine or tryptophan at its end. The sample is drawn from a study of tumor and adjacent non-tumor tissue in lung cancer (dated by TCRdb to the late 2010s). Some background on the complete study: Patients with adenocarcinoma (approximately 12), squamous cell carcinoma (2) and small cell lung cancer (1) were included in the cohort. Among the 15 or so patients, ages ranged from roughly 31 to 76 years, around 10 were men and 5 were women, and disease was TNM stage I to III. A total of some 130,000,000 productive TCRbeta reads were generated by sequencing, corresponding to an average of roughly 4.1 million reads per sample. Bulk TCRbeta repertoires were compared between lung tumor tissue and matched distant non-tumor lung tissue obtained from 15 or so lung cancer patients. More than 25 paired specimens, one tumor and one normal lung sample per patient, were profiled by TCRbeta CDR3 sequencing.

The investigation overall reported the following: TCR diversity was significantly higher in younger patients, and higher tumor TCR diversity was associated with shorter overall and disease-free survival. The methods do not name the sequencing platform or mention unique molecular identifiers. Only roughly 16 patients were included in the cohort, and the need for larger samples and more detailed clinical data was noted by the authors. The top 100 clones accounted for a significantly larger cumulative portion of the repertoire in normal lung than in tumor tissue. Because peripheral blood was not sequenced, the blood TCRbeta repertoires of the lung cancer patients in the study went unexamined. Significantly higher TCR diversity (inverse Simpson) was observed in tumor tissue than in normal lung tissue (approximately 430 vs 150, P = 0.0075, Mann-Whitney U test).

RNA was extracted from bulk unsorted tissue and checked for quality with a NanoDrop ND-1000 and an Agilent 2100. Donors were newly diagnosed lung cancer patients admitted for thoracic surgery in China between August and November 2014, without prior chemotherapy. The study excluded patients who had received radiotherapy or chemotherapy before or who had another cancer at the same time. Surgical tissue pieces of roughly 1-2.3 cm3 were preserved in RNAlater solution and stored at -80 °C until use. The receptor library was made with multiplex PCR. Sequencer: Illumina HiSeq 2500. Following protocols modified from ARM-PCR, the researchers constructed TCRbeta libraries through three rounds of nested PCR with primers (Table S4). Before sequencing, PCR products in the 200-500 bp range were cut out of the gel and cleaned up using the QIAquick gel extraction kit. Processing in the source paper ran as follows. Trimmomatic was used to clean the reads, FLASH merged the cleaned reads into complete CDR3 sequences, and MiTCR assigned the sequences to V(D)J germline segments. VDJtools was used to compute clonal diversity as the inverse Simpson's index. Productive reads were defined as in-frame sequences without a premature stop codon. TCRdb trimmed public reads at Q25 via fastp, called clones via MiXCR and kept in-frame beta chains. Each CDR3 protein appears once, grouped with its most common genes and DNA. TCRdb assigned the V and J calls; the authors' analysis was not used. The sample yields about 200,000 distinct CDR3 sequences; about 71% were counted once. In total, the top ten clones hold around 25% of the sample.

Sequencing input: lung tumor tissue. This TCR came from a man in his fifties or sixties with non-small cell lung cancer.

The DNA is as follows: TGTGCCAGCAGCCAAGCTTTGACAGGGACCTCTGGAAACACCATATATTCT. Translation gives CASSQALTGTSGNTIYS. The chain is assembled from TRBV4-2 and TRBJ1-3; 7 nucleotides in the junction match TRBD1. The germline V gene specifies LGHNA as CDR1 and YNFKEQ as CDR2. Unmatched junction bases come to 6, with V trimmed by 1 base and J by 0 bases. The CDR3 is 17 residues long, counting both termini. This entry keeps only the CDR3 DNA: 51 bases, framed from base 1.